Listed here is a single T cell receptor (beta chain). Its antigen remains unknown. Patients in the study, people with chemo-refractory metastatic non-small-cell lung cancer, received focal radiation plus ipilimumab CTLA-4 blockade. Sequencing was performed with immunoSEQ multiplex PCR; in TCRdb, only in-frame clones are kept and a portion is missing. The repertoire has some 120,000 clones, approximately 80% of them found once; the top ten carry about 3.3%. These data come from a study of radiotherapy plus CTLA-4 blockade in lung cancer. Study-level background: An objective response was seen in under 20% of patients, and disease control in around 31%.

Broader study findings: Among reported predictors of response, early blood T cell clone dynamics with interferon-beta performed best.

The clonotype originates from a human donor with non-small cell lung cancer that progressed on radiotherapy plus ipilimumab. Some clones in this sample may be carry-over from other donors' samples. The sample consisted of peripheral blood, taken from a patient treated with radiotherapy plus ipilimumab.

This CDR3 reads CASGVSNEQFF. As DNA, the CDR3 is TGTGCCAGCGGAGTTTCCAATGAGCAGTTCTTC. The rearrangement joins TRBV6-1 to TRBJ2-1; no reliable D call. The CDR3 spans 11 residues. Germline V gives CDR1 MNHNS, CDR2 SASEGT. V gave up 8 bases and J gave up 6 bases, with 8 bases separating them.